This TCR beta chain was sequenced during a study of cytomegalovirus exposure and HLA in healthy donors. About the research overall: Most genotyped donors, around 78% of around 370, had Caucasian-associated genetic ancestry.

PCR amplification relied on 60 Vbeta primers (plus 13 Jbeta primers). In the study's own analysis: In a later analysis, of 70 million to 85 million unique beta chains, roughly 10 million appeared in at least two donors. Repertoires were generated with immunoSEQ multiplex PCR, while TCRdb's copy carries only in-frame clones and drops some. V, J and clone size are those of that table, while D and trimming were read from the DNA. The table has around 130,000 clones, roughly 75% seen once; the top ten hold under 6%. With 9 bases removed from V and 3 bases from J, the gap between germline ends came to 6 bases. This CDR3 comprises 11 residues. Germline loops: CDR1 SGHRS, CDR2 YFSETQ. In this sample, this clone turned up a few times. Its cognate antigen is unknown. General observations from the study: The study put 150 to 200 TCR beta chains on its list as cytomegalovirus-associated. Researchers reported from a later analysis that most CMV-associated TCR beta chains appeared HLA-restricted.

This chain links TRBV5-1 with TRBJ2-2; D gene unclear. The sequenced sample consisted of PBMCs. The sequence was obtained from a man aged 30-40 years in good health and CMV-seronegative. CDR3 protein: CATTDTGELFF. DNA for the CDR3: TGCGCCACTACAGACACCGGGGAGCTGTTTTTT.